This entry describes one TCR beta chain. The data were produced by immunoSEQ multiplex PCR, yet TCRdb's version contains in-frame clones alone and is incomplete. The sample holds about 53,000 clones, 80% to 90% seen once. Germline V gene lookup returns CDR1 MNHEY and CDR2 SMNVEV (reference sequence). The trim removed 2 bases at V and 10 bases at J, leaving 4 bases unmatched. The CDR3 runs to 14 residues. This sample was taken from a study of OX40 agonist ivuxolimab in advanced cancers. Study summary: One hepatocellular carcinoma and two cutaneous melanoma patients partially responded.

The J gene is TRBJ1-6, the V gene TRBV27, with 8 bases that match TRBD1. The sequences come from CD4+ or CD8+ T cells sorted from blood, collected in a trial of the OX40 agonist ivuxolimab. This TCR was sampled from an adult with an advanced solid tumor such as melanoma, head and neck, liver or kidney cancer. The CDR3 DNA reads TGTGCCAGCAGTTTAGACAGGGGAGGGTCACCCCTCCACTTT. It encodes CASSLDRGGSPLHF.